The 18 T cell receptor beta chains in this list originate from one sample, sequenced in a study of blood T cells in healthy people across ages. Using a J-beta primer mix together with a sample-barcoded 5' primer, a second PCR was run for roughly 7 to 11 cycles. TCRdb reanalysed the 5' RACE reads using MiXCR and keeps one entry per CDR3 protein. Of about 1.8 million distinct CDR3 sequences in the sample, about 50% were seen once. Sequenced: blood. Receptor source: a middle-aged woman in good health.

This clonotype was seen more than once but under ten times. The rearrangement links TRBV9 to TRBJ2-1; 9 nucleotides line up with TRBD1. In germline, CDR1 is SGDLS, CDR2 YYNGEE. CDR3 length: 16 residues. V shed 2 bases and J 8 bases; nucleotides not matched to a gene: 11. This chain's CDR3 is CASSVPGQGGGDEQFF. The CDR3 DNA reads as TGTGCCAGCAGCGTCCCGGGACAGGGAGGAGGGGATGAGCAGTTCTTC.

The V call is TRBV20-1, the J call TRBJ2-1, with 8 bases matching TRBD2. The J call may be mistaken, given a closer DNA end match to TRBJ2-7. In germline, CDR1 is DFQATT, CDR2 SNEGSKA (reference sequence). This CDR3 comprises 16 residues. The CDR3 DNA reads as TGCAGTGCTAGAGTATCCGGGGGGGCGTCATACAATGAGCAGTACTTC. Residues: CSARVSGGASYNEQYF.

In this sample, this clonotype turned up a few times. CDR3 sequence reads: CASSQGGGGTLSNEQFF. CDR3 nucleotide sequence: TGCGCCAGCAGCCAAGGTGGCGGGGGGACACTCAGCAATGAGCAGTTCTTC. This rearrangement joins TRBV4-3 to TRBJ2-1; 8 bases match TRBD2. The CDR3 consists of 17 residues. Germline V CDR1 and CDR2: LGHNA, YSLEER. Trimming cost V 1 base and J 6 bases; bases outside gene matches: 11.

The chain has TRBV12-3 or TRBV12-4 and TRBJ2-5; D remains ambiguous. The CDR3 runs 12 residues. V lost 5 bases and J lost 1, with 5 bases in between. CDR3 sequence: CASSTVQETQYF. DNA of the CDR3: TGTGCCAGCAGTACCGTCCAAGAGACCCAGTACTTC.

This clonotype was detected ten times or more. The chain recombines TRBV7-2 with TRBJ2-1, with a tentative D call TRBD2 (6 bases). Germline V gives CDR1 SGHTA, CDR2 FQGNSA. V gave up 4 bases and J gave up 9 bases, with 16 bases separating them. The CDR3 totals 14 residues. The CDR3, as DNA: TGTGCCAGCAGCTCCCCCACGGCGGGATCTGAGCAGTTCTTC. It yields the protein CASSSPTAGSEQFF.

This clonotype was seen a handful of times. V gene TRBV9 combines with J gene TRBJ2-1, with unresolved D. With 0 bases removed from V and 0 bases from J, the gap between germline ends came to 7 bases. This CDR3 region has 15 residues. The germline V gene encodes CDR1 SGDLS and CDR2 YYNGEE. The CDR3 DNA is TGTGCCAGCAGCGTAGACATTACCTCCTACAATGAGCAGTTCTTC. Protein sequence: CASSVDITSYNEQFF.

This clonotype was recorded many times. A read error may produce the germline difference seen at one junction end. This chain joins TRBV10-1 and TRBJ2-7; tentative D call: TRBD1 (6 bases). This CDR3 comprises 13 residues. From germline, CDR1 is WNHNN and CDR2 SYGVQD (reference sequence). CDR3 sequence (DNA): TGTGCCAGCAGCCGACAGGACTCCTACGAGCAGTACTTC. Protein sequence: CASSRQDSYEQYF.

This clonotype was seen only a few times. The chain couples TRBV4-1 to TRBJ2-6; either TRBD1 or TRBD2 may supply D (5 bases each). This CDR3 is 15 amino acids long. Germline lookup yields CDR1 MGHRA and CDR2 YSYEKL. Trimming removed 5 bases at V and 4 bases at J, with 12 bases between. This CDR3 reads CASSVPGTGANVLTF. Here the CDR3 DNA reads TGCGCCAGCAGCGTCCCTGGGACCGGGGCCAACGTCCTGACTTTC.

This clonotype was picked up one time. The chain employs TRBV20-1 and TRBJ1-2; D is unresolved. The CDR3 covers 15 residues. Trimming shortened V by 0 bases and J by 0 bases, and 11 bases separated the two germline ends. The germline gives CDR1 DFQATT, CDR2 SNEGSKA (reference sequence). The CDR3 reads CSARDPRTANYGYTF. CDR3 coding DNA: TGCAGTGCTAGAGATCCCAGGACGGCTAACTATGGCTACACCTTC.

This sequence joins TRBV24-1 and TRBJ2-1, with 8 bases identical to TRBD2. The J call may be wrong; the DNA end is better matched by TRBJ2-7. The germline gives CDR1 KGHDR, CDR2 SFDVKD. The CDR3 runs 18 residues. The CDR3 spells CATSDAWGSGSSYNEQYF. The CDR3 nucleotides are TGTGCCACCAGTGATGCTTGGGGGAGCGGGAGCTCCTACAATGAGCAGTACTTC.

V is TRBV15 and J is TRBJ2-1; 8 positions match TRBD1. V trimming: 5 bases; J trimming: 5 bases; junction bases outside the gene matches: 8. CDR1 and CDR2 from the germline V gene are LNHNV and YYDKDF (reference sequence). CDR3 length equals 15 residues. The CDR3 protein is CATSGRQGRHNEQFF. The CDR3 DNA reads TGTGCCACCAGCGGGCGACAGGGGAGACACAATGAGCAGTTCTTC.

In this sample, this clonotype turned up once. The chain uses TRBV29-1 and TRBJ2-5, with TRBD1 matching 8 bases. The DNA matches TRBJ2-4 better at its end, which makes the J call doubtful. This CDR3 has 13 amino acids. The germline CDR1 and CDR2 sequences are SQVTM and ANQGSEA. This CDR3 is CSVGLDRGNIQYF. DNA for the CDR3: TGCAGCGTTGGACTAGACAGGGGAAACATTCAGTACTTC.

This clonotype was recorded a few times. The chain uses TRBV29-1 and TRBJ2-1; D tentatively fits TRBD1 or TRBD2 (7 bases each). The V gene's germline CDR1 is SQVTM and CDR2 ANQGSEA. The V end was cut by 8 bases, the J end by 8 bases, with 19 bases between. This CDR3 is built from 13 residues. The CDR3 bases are TGCAGCTTGGGAGGGGGCTCGGGGGATGAGCAGTTCTTC. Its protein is CSLGGGSGDEQFF.

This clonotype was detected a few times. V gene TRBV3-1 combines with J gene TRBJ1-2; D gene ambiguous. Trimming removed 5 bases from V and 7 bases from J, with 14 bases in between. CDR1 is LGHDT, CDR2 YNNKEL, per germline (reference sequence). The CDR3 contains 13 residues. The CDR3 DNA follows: TGTGCCAGCAGCAACACCGACGGAGCTGGCTACACCTTC. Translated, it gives CASSNTDGAGYTF.

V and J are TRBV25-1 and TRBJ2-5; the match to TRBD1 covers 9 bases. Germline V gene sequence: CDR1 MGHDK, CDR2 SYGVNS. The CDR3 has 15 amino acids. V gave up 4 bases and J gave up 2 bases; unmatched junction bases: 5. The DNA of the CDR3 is TGTGCCAGCAGTGCGGGACAGGGCCTACAAGAGACCCAGTACTTC. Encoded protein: CASSAGQGLQETQYF.

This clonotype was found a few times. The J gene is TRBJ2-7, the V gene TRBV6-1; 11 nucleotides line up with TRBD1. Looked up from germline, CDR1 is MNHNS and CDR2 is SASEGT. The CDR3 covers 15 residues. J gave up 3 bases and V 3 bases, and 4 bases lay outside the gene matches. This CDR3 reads CASSEDRGRIYEQYF. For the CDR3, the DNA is TGTGCCAGCAGTGAGGACAGGGGGCGCATCTACGAGCAGTACTTC.

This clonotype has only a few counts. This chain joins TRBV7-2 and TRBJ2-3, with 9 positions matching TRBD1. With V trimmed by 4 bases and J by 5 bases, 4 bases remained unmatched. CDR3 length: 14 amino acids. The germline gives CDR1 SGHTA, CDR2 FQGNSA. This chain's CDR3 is CASSSTGGGDTQYF. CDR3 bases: TGTGCCAGCAGCTCTACAGGGGGCGGAGATACGCAGTATTTT.

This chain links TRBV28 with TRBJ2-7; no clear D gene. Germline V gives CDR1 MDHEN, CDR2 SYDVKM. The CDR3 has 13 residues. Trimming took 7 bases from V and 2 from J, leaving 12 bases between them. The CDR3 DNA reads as TGTGCCAGCACTAGGGCGGCGACCTACGAGCAGTACTTC. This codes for CASTRAATYEQYF.